The 11 T cell receptor beta chains in this list originate from one sample, sequenced in a study of cytomegalovirus exposure and HLA in healthy donors (dated by TCRdb to 2016 to 2017). Library preparation used the immunoSEQ multiplex PCR assay. For the multiplex PCR, a mixture combining 60 forward primers for TCR Vbeta segments and 13 reverse primers for TCR Jbeta segments was used. TCRdb retrieved this table from immuneACCESS and kept in-frame rearrangements only. Not all clones are present; in checked studies, unresolved V genes account for under half, and no reason is known for the remainder. Counted in this sample were under 200,000 clones; around 80% of them appeared once. The ten most abundant clones make up 1% of the sample. Material: PBMCs. The receptors come from a woman in her forties or fifties in good health and CMV-seropositive.

The chain has TRBV4-2 and TRBJ2-5; weak D call: TRBD1 (5 bases). V was pared by 1 base and J by 3 bases, with 9 bases between. CDR3 length equals 14 residues. CDR1 is LGHNA, CDR2 YNFKEQ, per germline. The CDR3 reads CASSQAVREETQYF. For the CDR3, the DNA is TGTGCCAGCAGCCAAGCTGTCAGGGAAGAGACCCAGTACTTC.

The chain links TRBV9 to TRBJ1-6, with D possibly being TRBD1 (5 bases). CDR3 length: 17 amino acids. Germline CDR1 SGDLS, CDR2 YYNGEE. Trimming took 4 bases from V and 4 from J, leaving 18 bases between them. CDR3 sequence (DNA): TGTGCCAGCAGCCCCCGGGGGGAGCTATTTTATAATTCACCCCTCCACTTT. It specifies CASSPRGELFYNSPLHF.

The CDR3 protein is CASSPDSYTEAFF. As DNA, the CDR3 is TGTGCCAGCAGCCCCGACAGTTACACTGAAGCTTTCTTT. V and J are TRBV7-2 and TRBJ1-1; D is possibly TRBD1 (5 bases). V lost 5 bases and J lost 3, with 10 bases in between. The CDR3 spans 13 residues. Per the germline V gene, CDR1 is SGHTA and CDR2 is FQGNSA.

This clone was recorded only once. The chain links TRBV19 to TRBJ2-5, with D tentatively TRBD2 (6 bases). With 2 bases removed from V and 4 bases from J, the gap between germline ends came to 14 bases. Germline CDR1 LNHDA, CDR2 SQIVND (reference sequence). This CDR3 contains 15 residues. CDR3 bases: TGTGCCAGTAGTATACCAGGGATTAGCGGAGAGACCCAGTACTTC. Translation: CASSIPGISGETQYF.

The genes are TRBV28 and TRBJ1-2; TRBD1 is a possible D gene (5 bases). The CDR3 loop spans 14 amino acids. Germline CDR1 and CDR2: MDHEN and SYDVKM. Trimming took 7 bases from V and 7 from J, leaving 19 bases between them. The CDR3 coding sequence is TGTGCCAGCACGGCGGGGACTTTTGGGAGTGGCTACACCTTC. Amino acids: CASTAGTFGSGYTF.

The chain is built from TRBV7-3 and TRBJ2-3; D remains unclear. CDR1 is SGHTA and CDR2 is FQGTGA in the germline V gene. Trimming left V 1 base short and J 0 bases short, with 5 bases between. The CDR3 covers 14 residues. The CDR3 sequence is CASSLNPSTDTQYF. CDR3 coding DNA: TGTGCCAGCAGCTTAAATCCAAGCACAGATACGCAGTATTTT. The full variable domain, its missing parts supplied by reference TRBV7-3 and TRBJ2-3, is GAGVSQTPSNKVTEKGKYVELRCDPISGHTALYWYRQSLGQGPEFLIYFQGTGAADDSGLPNDRFFAVRPEGSVSTLKIQRTERGDSAVYLCASSLNPSTDTQYFGPGTRLTVL.

The chain carries TRBV5-1 and TRBJ2-7; 13 positions match TRBD2. CDR3 length: 15 residues. The V gene's germline CDR1 is SGHRS and CDR2 YFSETQ. V dropped 4 bases and J dropped 3; count of bases not matched to a gene: 4. The DNA for the CDR3 is TGCGCCAGCAGCCGTGGGACTAGCGGGGACTACGAGCAGTACTTC. Amino acids: CASSRGTSGDYEQYF.

This rearrangement joins TRBV19 to TRBJ2-3, with no clear D. The V and J ends lost 8 bases and 0 bases respectively, with 9 bases between them. The CDR3 is 13 amino acids. Germline CDR1 and CDR2: LNHDA and SQIVND (reference sequence). The CDR3 region has the DNA TGTGCCAGTCGTGGGCGCAGCACAGATACGCAGTATTTT. Translated: CASRGRSTDTQYF.

This clone was observed a few times. V gene TRBV27 combines with J gene TRBJ1-1; D is perhaps TRBD1 (5 bases). V was cut by 5 bases and J by 5 bases, with 15 bases left in between. This CDR3 is built from 14 residues. Germline CDR1 MNHEY, CDR2 SMNVEV (reference sequence). This CDR3 reads CASSLRALGTEAFF. The CDR3 nucleotides are TGTGCCAGCAGTCTCAGGGCTTTGGGGACTGAAGCTTTCTTT.

V is TRBV5-4 and J is TRBJ1-1, with D perhaps TRBD1 (5 bases). V was shortened by 4 bases and J by 0 bases, with 10 bases between the two germline ends. This CDR3 region has 14 residues. The germline V gene has CDR1 SGHNT and CDR2 YYREEE (reference sequence). CDR3 sequence: CASSTRDMNTEAFF. DNA of the CDR3: TGTGCCAGCAGCACCAGGGATATGAACACTGAAGCTTTCTTT.

This clone was detected only once. V usage is TRBV29-1 and J usage is TRBJ2-5; 9 nucleotides line up with TRBD1. The CDR3 runs to 14 residues. The germline V gene encodes CDR1 SQVTM and CDR2 ANQGSEA. V lost 4 bases, J lost 5 bases, and 8 bases stayed unmatched. The CDR3 DNA is TGCAGCGTTGGAGGGACAGGGAAGGGTGAGACCCAGTACTTC. It is translated as CSVGGTGKGETQYF.